This T cell receptor (beta chain) was profiled in a study of pediatric ulcerative colitis. V dropped 5 bases and J dropped 5 bases, with 13 bases sitting between them. From germline, CDR1 is SQVTM and CDR2 ANQGSEA. The CDR3 has 13 amino acids. Produced via immunoSEQ multiplex PCR; TCRdb's table is partial and in-frame only. Seen here are 20,000 to 30,000 clones, over 65% observed once, and the top ten hold over 6.5%. During colonoscopy, one to two rectal pinch biopsies were collected. Whole-study findings and limits: All ulcerative colitis patients, but no controls, carried a couple of rectal clonotypes. A couple of patients had blood samples with substantially reduced template counts. Acute severe colitis showed lower rectal diversity from clonal expansions.

Worth noting for this clone: The antigen remains undetermined.

Sequencing was performed on gut tissue. The V and J genes are TRBV29-1 and TRBJ2-1, with D hard to call. The TCR sequence derives from a boy aged 10-17 years with severe ulcerative colitis. In nucleotides, the CDR3 is TGCAGCGTTCTCCTGGGTCCCAACAATGAGCAGTTCTTC. It specifies CSVLLGPNNEQFF.